This TCR beta chain was sequenced in a study of blood T cell repertoires in COVID-19. Overall study context: T cells, B-cell-depleted T cells, or PBMCs supplied cDNA or gDNA.

Per the original methods: Estimation of nucleated cell counts was performed using reference gene primer amplification. Sequencing was performed with immunoSEQ multiplex PCR; in TCRdb, only in-frame clones are kept and a portion is missing. V and J calls and clone size come straight from that table; D and trimming were deduced from the DNA. This sample yields 85,000 to 100,000 clones, of which around 80% are seen a single time; roughly 8.6% belongs to the top ten. Germline V gene data show CDR1 as SGHDT and CDR2 as YYEEEE. The CDR3 runs 12 residues. V was shortened by 1 base and J by 5 bases, with 6 bases between the two germline ends.

V usage is TRBV5-6 and J usage is TRBJ1-2; unclear D gene. The receptor comes from a middle-aged man who had recovered from COVID-19. The source material was peripheral blood. CDR3 protein: CASSLREYGYTF. CDR3 nucleotides: TGTGCCAGCAGCTTGCGAGAGTATGGCTACACCTTC.